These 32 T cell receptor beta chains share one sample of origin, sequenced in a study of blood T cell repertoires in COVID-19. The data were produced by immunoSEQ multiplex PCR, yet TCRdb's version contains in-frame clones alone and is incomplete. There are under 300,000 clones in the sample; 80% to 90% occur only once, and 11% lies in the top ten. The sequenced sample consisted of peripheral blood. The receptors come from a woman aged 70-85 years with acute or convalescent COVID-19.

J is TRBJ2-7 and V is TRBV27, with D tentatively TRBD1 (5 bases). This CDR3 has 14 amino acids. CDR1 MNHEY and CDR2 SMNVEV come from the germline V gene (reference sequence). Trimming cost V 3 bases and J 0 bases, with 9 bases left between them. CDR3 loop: CASSLAQASYEQYF. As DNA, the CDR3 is TGTGCCAGCAGTTTGGCACAGGCCTCCTACGAGCAGTACTTC.

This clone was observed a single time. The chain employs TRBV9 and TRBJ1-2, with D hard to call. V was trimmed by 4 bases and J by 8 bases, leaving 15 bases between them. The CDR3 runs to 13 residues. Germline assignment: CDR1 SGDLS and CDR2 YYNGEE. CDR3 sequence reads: CASSPRTEAGYTF. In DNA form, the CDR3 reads TGTGCCAGCAGCCCCCGGACTGAGGCGGGCTACACCTTC.

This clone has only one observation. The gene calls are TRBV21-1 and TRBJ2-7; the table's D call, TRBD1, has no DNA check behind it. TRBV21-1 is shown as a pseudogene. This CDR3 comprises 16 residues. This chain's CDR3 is CASSKEDDRPCYEQYF. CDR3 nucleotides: TGTGCCAGCAGCAAAGAAGACGACAGGCCTTGCTACGAGCAGTACTTC.

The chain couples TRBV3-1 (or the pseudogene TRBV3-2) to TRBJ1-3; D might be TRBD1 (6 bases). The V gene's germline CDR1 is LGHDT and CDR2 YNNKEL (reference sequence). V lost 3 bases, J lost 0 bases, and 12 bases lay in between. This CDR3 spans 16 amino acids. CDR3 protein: CASSHTGQISGNTIYF. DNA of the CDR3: TGTGCCAGCAGCCATACCGGACAGATCTCTGGAAACACCATATATTTT.

The CDR3 is CASGRGGQGYTF. The CDR3 DNA reads TGTGCCAGCGGGCGTGGTGGCCAGGGCTACACCTTC. V and J are TRBV6-5 and TRBJ1-2; no clear D. The germline V and J ends were trimmed by 8 bases and 8 bases, with 15 bases remaining between them. Germline V gives CDR1 MNHEY, CDR2 SVGAGI. The CDR3 has 12 amino acids.

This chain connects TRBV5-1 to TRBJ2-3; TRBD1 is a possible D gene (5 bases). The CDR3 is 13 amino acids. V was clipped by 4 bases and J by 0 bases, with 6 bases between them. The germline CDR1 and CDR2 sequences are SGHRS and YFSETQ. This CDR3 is CASSAGSTDTQYF. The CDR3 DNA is TGCGCCAGCAGCGCAGGGAGCACAGATACGCAGTATTTT. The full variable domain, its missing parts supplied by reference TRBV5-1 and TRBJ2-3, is KAGVTQTPRYLIKTRGQQVTLSCSPISGHRSVSWYQQTPGQGLQFLFEYFSETQRNKGNFPGRFSGRQFSNSRSEMNVSTLELGDSALYLCASSAGSTDTQYFGPGTRLTVL.

This chain's CDR3 is CASSFRTSGGNTQYF. CDR3 nucleotides: TGTGCCAGCAGCTTTAGGACTAGCGGGGGGAATACGCAGTATTTT. This chain connects TRBV13 to TRBJ2-3; 14 bases are shared with TRBD2. The CDR3 is made up of 15 amino acids. J gave up 7 bases and V 3 bases, and 3 bases lay outside the gene matches. Looked up from germline, CDR1 is PRHDT and CDR2 is FYEKMQ (reference sequence).

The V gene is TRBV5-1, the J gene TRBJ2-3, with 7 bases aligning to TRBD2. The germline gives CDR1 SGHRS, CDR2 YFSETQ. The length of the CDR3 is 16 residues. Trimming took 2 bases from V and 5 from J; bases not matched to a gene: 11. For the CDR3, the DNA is TGCGCCAGCAGCTTCGCCTCGGGGGGAATAGTAGATACGCAGTATTTT. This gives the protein CASSFASGGIVDTQYF.

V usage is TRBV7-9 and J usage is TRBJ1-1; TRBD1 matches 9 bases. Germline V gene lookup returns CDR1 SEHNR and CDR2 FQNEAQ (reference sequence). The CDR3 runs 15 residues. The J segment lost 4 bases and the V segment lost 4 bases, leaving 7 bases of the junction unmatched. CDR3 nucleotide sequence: TGTGCCAGCAGCTCGGGACAGGGTGCGGGCACTGAAGCTTTCTTT. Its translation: CASSSGQGAGTEAFF.

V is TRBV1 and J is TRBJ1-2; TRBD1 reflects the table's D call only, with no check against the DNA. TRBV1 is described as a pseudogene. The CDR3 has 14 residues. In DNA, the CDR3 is TGCACCAGCAGCCAAGTCCAGGTTGTTGGTGGCTACACCTTC. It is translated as CTSSQVQVVGGYTF.

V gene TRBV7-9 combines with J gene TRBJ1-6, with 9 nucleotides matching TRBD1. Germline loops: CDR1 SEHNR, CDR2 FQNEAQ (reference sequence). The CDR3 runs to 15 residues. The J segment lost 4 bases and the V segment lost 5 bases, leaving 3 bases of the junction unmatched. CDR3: CASSRTGVYNSPLHF. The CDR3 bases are TGTGCCAGCAGCCGGACAGGGGTTTATAATTCACCCCTCCACTTT.

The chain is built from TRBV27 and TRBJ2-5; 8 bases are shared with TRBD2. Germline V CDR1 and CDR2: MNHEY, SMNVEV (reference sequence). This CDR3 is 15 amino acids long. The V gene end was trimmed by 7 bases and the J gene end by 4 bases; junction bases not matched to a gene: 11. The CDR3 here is CASKSGGQGGETQYF. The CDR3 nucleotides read TGTGCCAGCAAGAGCGGGGGCCAAGGGGGAGAGACCCAGTACTTC.

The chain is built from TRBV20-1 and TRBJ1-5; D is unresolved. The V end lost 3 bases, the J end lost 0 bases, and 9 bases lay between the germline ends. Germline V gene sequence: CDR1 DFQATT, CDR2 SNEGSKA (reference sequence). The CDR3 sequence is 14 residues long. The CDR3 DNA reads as TGCAGTGCTAGTGGCGGGTTTAGCAATCAGCCCCAGCATTTT. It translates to CSASGGFSNQPQHF.

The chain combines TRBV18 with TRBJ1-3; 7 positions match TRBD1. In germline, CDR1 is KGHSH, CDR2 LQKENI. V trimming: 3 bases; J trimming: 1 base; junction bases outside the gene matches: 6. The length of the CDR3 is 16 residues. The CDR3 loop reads CASSPNRGASGNTIYF. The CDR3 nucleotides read TGTGCCAGCTCACCGAACAGGGGAGCATCTGGAAACACCATATATTTT.

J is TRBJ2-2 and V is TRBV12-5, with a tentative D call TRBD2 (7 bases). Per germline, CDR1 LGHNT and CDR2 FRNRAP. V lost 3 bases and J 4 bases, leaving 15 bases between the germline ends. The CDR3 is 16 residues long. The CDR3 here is CASGLRGGAGTGELFF. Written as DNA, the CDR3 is TGTGCTAGTGGTTTACGAGGGGGGGCCGGCACCGGGGAGCTGTTTTTT.

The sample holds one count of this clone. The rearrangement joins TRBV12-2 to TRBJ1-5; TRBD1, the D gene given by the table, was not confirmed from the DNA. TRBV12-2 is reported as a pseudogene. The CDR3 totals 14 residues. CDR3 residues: CASRFRTANQPQHF. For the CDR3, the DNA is TGTGCAAGTCGCTTTCGGACAGCTAATCAGCCCCAGCATTTT.

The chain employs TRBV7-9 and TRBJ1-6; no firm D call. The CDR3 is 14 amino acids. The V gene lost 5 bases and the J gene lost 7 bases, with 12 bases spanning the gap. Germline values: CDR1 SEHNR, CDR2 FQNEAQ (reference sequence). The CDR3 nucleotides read TGTGCCAGCAGCCAGCTTAGAGGGAATTCACCCCTCCACTTT. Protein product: CASSQLRGNSPLHF.

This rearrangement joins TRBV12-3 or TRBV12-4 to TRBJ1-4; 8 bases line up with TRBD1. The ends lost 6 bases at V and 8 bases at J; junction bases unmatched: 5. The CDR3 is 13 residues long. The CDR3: CASRLTGAEKLFF. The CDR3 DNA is TGTGCCAGCAGGTTGACAGGGGCGGAAAAACTGTTTTTT.

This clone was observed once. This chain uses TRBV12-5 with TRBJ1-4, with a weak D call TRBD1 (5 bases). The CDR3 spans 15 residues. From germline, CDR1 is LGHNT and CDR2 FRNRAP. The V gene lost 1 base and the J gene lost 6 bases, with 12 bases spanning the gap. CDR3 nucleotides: TGTGCTAGTGGTTTGGGGGCAGGGATGTATGAAAAACTGTTTTTT. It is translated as CASGLGAGMYEKLFF.

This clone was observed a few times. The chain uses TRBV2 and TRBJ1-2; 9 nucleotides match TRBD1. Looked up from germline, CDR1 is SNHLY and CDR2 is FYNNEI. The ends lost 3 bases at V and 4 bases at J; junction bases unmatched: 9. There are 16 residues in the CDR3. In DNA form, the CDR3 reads TGTGCCAGCAGTGAGGGACAGGGATTTGTGGGCTATGGCTACACCTTC. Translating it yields CASSEGQGFVGYGYTF.

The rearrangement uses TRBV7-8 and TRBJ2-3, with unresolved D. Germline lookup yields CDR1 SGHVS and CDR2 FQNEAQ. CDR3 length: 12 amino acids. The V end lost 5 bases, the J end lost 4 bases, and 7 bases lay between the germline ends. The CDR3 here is CASSPLADTQYF. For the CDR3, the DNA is TGTGCCAGCAGCCCTCTAGCAGATACGCAGTATTTT.

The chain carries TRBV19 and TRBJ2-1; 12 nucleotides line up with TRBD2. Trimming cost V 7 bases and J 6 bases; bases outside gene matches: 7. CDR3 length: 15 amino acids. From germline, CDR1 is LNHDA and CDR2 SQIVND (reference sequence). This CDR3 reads CASTRGLAGINEQFF. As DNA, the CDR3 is TGTGCCAGTACCAGGGGACTAGCGGGTATCAATGAGCAGTTCTTC.

The CDR3 bases are TGTGCCAGTAATCGGGCAGGGGCAACTAATGAAAAACTGTTTTTT. Translation gives CASNRAGATNEKLFF. The rearrangement links TRBV19 to TRBJ1-4, with D perhaps TRBD1 (6 bases). Trimming removed 7 bases from V and 0 bases from J, with 12 bases in between. This CDR3 region has 15 residues. Germline CDR1 LNHDA, CDR2 SQIVND (reference sequence).

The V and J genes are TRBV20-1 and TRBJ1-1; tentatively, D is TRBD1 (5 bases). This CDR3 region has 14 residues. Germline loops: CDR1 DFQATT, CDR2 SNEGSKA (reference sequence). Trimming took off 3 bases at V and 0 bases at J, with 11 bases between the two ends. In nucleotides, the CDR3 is TGCAGTGCTAGTCAGGGACTGTTGAACACTGAAGCTTTCTTT. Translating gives CSASQGLLNTEAFF.

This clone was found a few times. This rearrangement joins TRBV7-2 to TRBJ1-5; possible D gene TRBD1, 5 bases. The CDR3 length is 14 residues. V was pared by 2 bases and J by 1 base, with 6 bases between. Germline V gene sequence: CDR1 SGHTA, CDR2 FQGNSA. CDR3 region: CASSLRGSNQPQHF. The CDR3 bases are TGTGCCAGCAGCTTACGGGGGAGCAATCAGCCCCAGCATTTT.

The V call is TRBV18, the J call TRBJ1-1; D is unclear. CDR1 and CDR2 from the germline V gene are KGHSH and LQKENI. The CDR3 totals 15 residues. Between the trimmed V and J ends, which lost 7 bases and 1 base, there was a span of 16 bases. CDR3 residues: CASLPGQEGNTEAFF. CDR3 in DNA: TGTGCCAGCTTGCCCGGGCAGGAGGGGAACACTGAAGCTTTCTTT.

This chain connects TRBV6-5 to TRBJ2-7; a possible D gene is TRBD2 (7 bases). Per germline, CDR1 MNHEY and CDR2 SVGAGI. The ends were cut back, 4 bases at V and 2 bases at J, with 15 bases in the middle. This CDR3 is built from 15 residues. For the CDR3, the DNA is TGTGCCAGCAGTTTGAGGGGGGGGCCCGCCTACGAGCAGTACTTC. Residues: CASSLRGGPAYEQYF.

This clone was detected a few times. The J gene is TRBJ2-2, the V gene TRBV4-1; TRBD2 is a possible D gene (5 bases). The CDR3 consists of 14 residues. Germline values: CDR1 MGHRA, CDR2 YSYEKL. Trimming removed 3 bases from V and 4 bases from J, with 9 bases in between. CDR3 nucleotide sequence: TGCGCCAGCAGCCAGGCTAGCCCCACCGGGGAGCTGTTTTTT. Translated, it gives CASSQASPTGELFF.

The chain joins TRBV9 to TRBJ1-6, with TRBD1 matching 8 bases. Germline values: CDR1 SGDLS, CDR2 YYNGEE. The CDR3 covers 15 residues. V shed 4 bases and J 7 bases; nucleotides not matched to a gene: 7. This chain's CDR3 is CASSTLGDRNSPLHF. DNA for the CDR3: TGTGCCAGCAGCACTTTGGGGGACAGGAATTCACCCCTCCACTTT.

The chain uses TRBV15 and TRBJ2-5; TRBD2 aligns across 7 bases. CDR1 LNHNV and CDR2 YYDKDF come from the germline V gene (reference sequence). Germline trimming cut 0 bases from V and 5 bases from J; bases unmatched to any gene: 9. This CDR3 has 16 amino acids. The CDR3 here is CATSRDGGGFRETQYF. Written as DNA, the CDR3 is TGTGCCACCAGCAGAGATGGCGGGGGATTTCGGGAGACCCAGTACTTC.

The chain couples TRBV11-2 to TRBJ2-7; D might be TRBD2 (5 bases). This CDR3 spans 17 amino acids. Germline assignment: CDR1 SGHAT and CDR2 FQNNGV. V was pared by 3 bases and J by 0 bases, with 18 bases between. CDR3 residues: CASSFPSRAQGSYEQYF. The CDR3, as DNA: TGTGCCAGCAGCTTTCCTAGCCGGGCCCAAGGCTCCTACGAGCAGTACTTC.

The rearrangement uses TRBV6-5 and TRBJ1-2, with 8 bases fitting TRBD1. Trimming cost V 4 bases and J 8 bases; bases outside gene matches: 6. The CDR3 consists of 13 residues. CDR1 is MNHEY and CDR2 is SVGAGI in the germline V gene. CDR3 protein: CASSSRTGNGYTF. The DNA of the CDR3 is TGTGCCAGCAGTTCCCGGACAGGGAACGGCTACACCTTC.